The 27 T cell receptor beta chains below all came from one sample that was sequenced in a study of shared clonotypes between healthy human individuals (TCRdb year 2020). To prepare the library, the immunoSEQ multiplex PCR assay was applied. TCRdb took over this immuneACCESS table, retaining in-frame rearrangements with V and J assigned. Such tables are incomplete; in checked studies, under half of the missing clones stem from an unresolved V gene, and the remainder is unexplained. The sample yields around 2.1 million clones; about 94% were counted once. The ten largest make up around 0.13% of the sample. The sequenced sample consisted of naive CD4+ T cells sorted from blood. The sample's cell subset or site, from its label and the paper: CD45RA+ positively selected. The receptors come from a man between 18 and 29 years old in good health.

For this clone: Different DNA sequences within this sample yield the same CDR3. The chain carries TRBV18 and TRBJ2-5; D might be TRBD2 (5 bases). V gave up 3 bases and J gave up 5 bases, with 10 bases separating them. Germline V gives CDR1 KGHSH, CDR2 LQKENI. The CDR3 is 13 residues long. CDR3 DNA sequence: TGTGCCAGCTCACCCGGGGTGGAGGAGACCCAGTACTTC. Its protein product is CASSPGVEETQYF. The full variable domain, completed using reference TRBV18 and TRBJ2-5, is NAGVMQNPRHLVRRRGQEARLRCSPMKGHSHVYWYRQLPEEGLKFMVYLQKENIIDESGMPKERFSAEFPKEGPSILRIQQVVRGDSAAYFCASSPGVEETQYFGPGTRLLVL.

The J gene is TRBJ2-5, the V gene TRBV9; D unresolved. Per germline, CDR1 SGDLS and CDR2 YYNGEE. V gave up 4 bases and J gave up 5 bases, with 9 bases separating them. The CDR3 runs 12 residues. The CDR3: CASSPSWETQYF. The CDR3 nucleotides are TGTGCCAGCAGCCCTAGTTGGGAGACCCAGTACTTC.

In this sample, this clone turned up once. The V gene is TRBV5-4, the J gene TRBJ1-1; no clear D gene. The CDR3 is 13 residues long. V was shortened by 5 bases and J by 3 bases, with 11 bases between the two germline ends. Germline loops: CDR1 SGHNT, CDR2 YYREEE (reference sequence). The CDR3 bases are TGTGCCAGCAGTTCACAGTTTTACACTGAAGCTTTCTTT. This gives the protein CASSSQFYTEAFF.

V gene TRBV18 combines with J gene TRBJ1-5, with D hard to call. Trimming shortened V by 5 bases and J by 5 bases, and 10 bases separated the two germline ends. The CDR3 is 13 residues long. Per the germline V gene, CDR1 is KGHSH and CDR2 is LQKENI. In DNA, the CDR3 is TGTGCCAGCTCAATGGACCGCCATCAGCCCCAGCATTTT. Amino acid sequence: CASSMDRHQPQHF. Filled out from reference TRBV18 and TRBJ1-5, the complete variable domain reads NAGVMQNPRHLVRRRGQEARLRCSPMKGHSHVYWYRQLPEEGLKFMVYLQKENIIDESGMPKERFSAEFPKEGPSILRIQQVVRGDSAAYFCASSMDRHQPQHFGDGTRLSIL.

The J gene is TRBJ2-7, the V gene TRBV10-3; 10 bases agree with TRBD1. CDR1 ENHRY and CDR2 SYGVKD come from the germline V gene. The CDR3 extends over 15 amino acids. V lost 1 base to trimming and J lost 5 bases; unmatched junction nucleotides: 5. The CDR3 protein is CAISEWGTGANEQYF. Here the CDR3 DNA reads TGTGCCATCAGTGAGTGGGGGACAGGGGCCAACGAGCAGTACTTC.

The V call is TRBV11-3, the J call TRBJ2-3; 8 bases line up with TRBD2. Germline V lookup: CDR1 SGHNT, CDR2 YENEEA. After removal of 5 bases from V and 4 bases from J, the junction contained 11 bases not matched to a gene. The CDR3 has 16 amino acids. The CDR3 DNA sequence: TGTGCCAGCAGCAGGGGGATAGCGGGAACGCCAGATACGCAGTATTTT. It yields the protein CASSRGIAGTPDTQYF.

V and J are TRBV4-3 and TRBJ1-4, with D hard to call. Trimming took 3 bases from V and 7 from J, leaving 3 bases between them. CDR3 length: 11 amino acids. CDR1 and CDR2 (germline): LGHNA, YSLEER. CDR3 sequence (DNA): TGCGCCAGCAGCCACCTTGAAAAACTGTTTTTT. It encodes CASSHLEKLFF.

J is TRBJ1-6 and V is TRBV2; 7 nucleotides line up with TRBD1. Per the germline V gene, CDR1 is SNHLY and CDR2 is FYNNEI. The CDR3 sequence is 16 residues long. The V segment lost 7 bases and the J segment 5 bases; nucleotides outside the gene matches: 11. For the CDR3, the DNA is TGTGCCAGCATAGGGTCGACAGGGACAAATAATTCACCCCTCCACTTT. Translated: CASIGSTGTNNSPLHF.

The chain employs TRBV7-9 and TRBJ2-4; 7 bases are shared with TRBD1. CDR1 SEHNR and CDR2 FQNEAQ come from the germline V gene (reference sequence). With V trimmed by 5 bases and J by 13 bases, 5 bases remained unmatched. This CDR3 is built from 11 residues. The CDR3 sequence: CASSDDRAQYF. DNA for the CDR3: TGTGCCAGCAGCGACGACAGGGCACAGTACTTC.

This sequence joins TRBV10-1 and TRBJ2-1; 8 positions match TRBD2. The CDR3 totals 13 residues. Unmatched junction bases numbered 4, after V lost 6 bases and J lost 6 bases. Germline lookup yields CDR1 WNHNN and CDR2 SYGVQD (reference sequence). The CDR3 protein is CASRAGAANEQFF. Written as DNA, the CDR3 is TGCGCCAGCAGAGCGGGAGCAGCCAATGAGCAGTTCTTC.

J is TRBJ2-2 and V is TRBV5-1; 9 nucleotides agree with TRBD1. Germline V gene data show CDR1 as SGHRS and CDR2 as YFSETQ. V shed 5 bases and J 4 bases; nucleotides not matched to a gene: 3. The CDR3 covers 14 residues. CDR3 nucleotide sequence: TGCGCCAGCAGACAGGGGGCCGGCACCGGGGAGCTGTTTTTT. It encodes CASRQGAGTGELFF.

The chain is built from TRBV6-1 and TRBJ2-7, with D perhaps matching TRBD2 (5 bases). CDR1 MNHNS and CDR2 SASEGT come from the germline V gene. Trimming cost V 3 bases and J 4 bases, with 10 bases left between them. The CDR3 has 13 amino acids. The CDR3 nucleotides read TGTGCCAGCAGTGACGGAGGTAGTTACGAGCAGTACTTC. This sequence encodes CASSDGGSYEQYF.

The chain is built from TRBV6-1 and TRBJ2-7; 12 bases are shared with TRBD1. The CDR3 is 14 residues long. Germline CDR1 is MNHNS and CDR2 is SASEGT. Trimming took 6 bases from V and 4 from J; bases not matched to a gene: 4. This CDR3 is CASSRDRGLYEQYF. CDR3 nucleotides: TGTGCCAGCAGCCGGGACAGGGGGCTATACGAGCAGTACTTC.

The chain employs TRBV28 and TRBJ2-7; TRBD1 matches 7 bases. V shed 6 bases, J shed 4 bases, and the junction held 3 bases outside the gene matches. This CDR3 spans 12 amino acids. CDR1 is MDHEN, CDR2 SYDVKM, per germline. CDR3 DNA: TGTGCCAGCAGCGCGACAGGGTACGAGCAGTACTTC. It translates to CASSATGYEQYF.

V gene TRBV5-1 combines with J gene TRBJ1-3; D possibly corresponds to TRBD1 (6 bases). Trimming left V 0 bases short and J 1 base short, with 17 bases between. CDR3 length equals 18 residues. Germline CDR1 is SGHRS and CDR2 is YFSETQ. CDR3 region: CASSLEGGAGASGNTIYF. The CDR3 coding sequence is TGCGCCAGCAGCTTGGAGGGCGGAGCAGGGGCTTCTGGAAACACCATATATTTT. Full variable domain (remainder filled in from reference TRBV5-1 and TRBJ1-3): KAGVTQTPRYLIKTRGQQVTLSCSPISGHRSVSWYQQTPGQGLQFLFEYFSETQRNKGNFPGRFSGRQFSNSRSEMNVSTLELGDSALYLCASSLEGGAGASGNTIYFGEGSWLTVV.

The chain uses TRBV28 and TRBJ1-2; 9 bases are shared with TRBD1. This CDR3 is built from 13 residues. CDR1 and CDR2 from the germline V gene are MDHEN and SYDVKM. With V trimmed by 8 bases and J by 5 bases, 6 bases remained unmatched. This chain's CDR3 is CASALGQGYGYTF. The CDR3 DNA reads as TGTGCCAGCGCCCTCGGACAGGGGTATGGCTACACCTTC.

This clone was detected once. This rearrangement joins TRBV30 to TRBJ1-4, with 8 bases fitting TRBD1. This CDR3 comprises 19 residues. V shed 0 bases and J 6 bases; nucleotides not matched to a gene: 18. The germline V gene encodes CDR1 GTSNPN and CDR2 SVGIG (reference sequence). CDR3 loop: CAWSVRLQDRVIGHEKLFF. Written as DNA, the CDR3 is TGTGCCTGGAGTGTACGGCTTCAGGACAGGGTTATCGGACATGAAAAACTGTTTTTT.

The CDR3 DNA sequence: TGTGCCTGGAGTGCGACTTATCTTAATGAAAAACTGTTTTTT. Translation: CAWSATYLNEKLFF. The V call is TRBV30, the J call TRBJ1-4, with D unclear. Germline V gene sequence: CDR1 GTSNPN, CDR2 SVGIG (reference sequence). The CDR3 totals 14 residues. Trimming took off 1 base at V and 4 bases at J, with 10 bases between the two ends.

On this clone itself: Other DNA sequences in the sample encode the same CDR3. The chain uses TRBV7-9 and TRBJ1-2; D is unresolved. Trimming shortened V by 1 base and J by 1 base, and 1 base separated the two germline ends. This CDR3 has 12 amino acids. Germline lookup yields CDR1 SEHNR and CDR2 FQNEAQ (reference sequence). The CDR3 is CASSLVNYGYTF. CDR3 coding DNA: TGTGCCAGCAGCTTAGTTAACTATGGCTACACCTTC.

V is TRBV6-5 and J is TRBJ1-2; D may be TRBD1 (6 bases). The germline V gene has CDR1 MNHEY and CDR2 SVGAGI. Deletions cut 6 bases from V and 4 bases from J, with 12 bases between. This CDR3 is built from 13 residues. CDR3 sequence: CASRSGASYGYTF. As DNA, the CDR3 is TGTGCCAGCAGATCAGGGGCAAGCTATGGCTACACCTTC.

In nucleotides, the CDR3 is TGCGCCAGCAGCCAAGGCTACCAGTGGGGGGGGTTGAATGAGCAGTTCTTC. Residues: CASSQGYQWGGLNEQFF. The chain is built from TRBV4-3 and TRBJ2-1, with 7 bases aligning to TRBD2. J lost 7 bases, V lost 1 base, and 13 bases had no gene match. There are 17 residues in the CDR3. The germline gives CDR1 LGHNA, CDR2 YSLEER.

The chain is built from TRBV18 and TRBJ2-7; the D is unclear. There are 13 residues in the CDR3. The V gene lost 1 base and the J gene lost 11 bases, with 15 bases spanning the gap. Germline CDR1 is KGHSH and CDR2 is LQKENI. The DNA of the CDR3 is TGTGCCAGCTCACCACTAGTGGCCTCAGGAGAGTACTTC. Its protein product is CASSPLVASGEYF.

Of note for this clone: The identical CDR3 is also encoded by other nucleotide sequences in the sample. This rearrangement joins TRBV29-1 to TRBJ2-1; no definite D call. This CDR3 is 11 amino acids long. V was trimmed by 4 bases and J by 4 bases, leaving 5 bases between them. Germline assignment: CDR1 SQVTM and CDR2 ANQGSEA. CDR3 bases: TGCAGCGTTGTGCGTTACAATGAGCAGTTCTTC. This codes for CSVVRYNEQFF.

J is TRBJ1-5 and V is TRBV27, with D tentatively TRBD1 (6 bases). Germline V gene data show CDR1 as MNHEY and CDR2 as SMNVEV (reference sequence). This CDR3 is 15 amino acids long. V dropped 3 bases and J dropped 6 bases, with 15 bases sitting between them. The CDR3: CASSFAGAEGQPQHF. CDR3 sequence (DNA): TGTGCCAGCAGTTTTGCGGGGGCCGAGGGTCAGCCCCAGCATTTT.

This chain links TRBV28 with TRBJ1-2, with D possibly matching TRBD1 (6 bases). The CDR3 runs 14 residues. Germline lookup yields CDR1 MDHEN and CDR2 SYDVKM. V was cut by 4 bases and J by 6 bases, with 15 bases left in between. CDR3 sequence: CASSSSQGIDGYTF. CDR3 coding DNA: TGTGCCAGCAGTTCTTCACAGGGCATTGATGGCTACACCTTC.

The rearrangement joins TRBV18 to TRBJ2-7; D is perhaps TRBD1 (6 bases). Trimming pared 3 bases from V and 5 bases from J, leaving 14 bases between. CDR1 is KGHSH, CDR2 LQKENI, per germline. The CDR3 spans 14 residues. CDR3 DNA: TGTGCCAGCTCACCGGGCAGGGGTCAACACGAGCAGTACTTC. Its protein product is CASSPGRGQHEQYF.

V and J are TRBV2 and TRBJ2-1; 11 nucleotides align to TRBD2. J lost 8 bases, V lost 3 bases, and 9 bases had no gene match. Germline V lookup: CDR1 SNHLY, CDR2 FYNNEI. The CDR3 loop spans 16 amino acids. CDR3 loop: CASSDTILAGVHEQFF. CDR3 DNA sequence: TGTGCCAGCAGTGACACCATACTAGCGGGAGTACATGAGCAGTTCTTC.